This TCR beta chain was documented in a study of blood T cell repertoires in COVID-19. Overall study: The origin of the acute and convalescent COVID-19 samples was the United States, Italy and Spain. The cDNA or gDNA used as material had been derived from T cells, B-cell-depleted T cells, or PBMCs.

Original data processing: Estimation of nucleated cell counts was performed using reference gene primer amplification. This table comes from immunoSEQ multiplex PCR, and its TCRdb copy is limited to in-frame clones, with some not included. The V and J calls and clone size were taken over from that table, and D and trimming were inferred from the DNA. Of under 80,000 clones in the sample, roughly 80% are singletons; the top ten hold about an eighth. The CDR3 is 14 amino acids. Germline trimming cut 8 bases from V and 4 bases from J; bases unmatched to any gene: 8. Germline V lookup: CDR1 SGHNT, CDR2 YENEEA.

The sample consisted of peripheral blood. The clonotype comes from a human donor in a cohort sampled during active COVID-19. The rearrangement joins TRBV11-3 to TRBJ2-3, with 8 nucleotides matching TRBD2. The CDR3 loop is CASEPGGRADTQYF. In nucleotides, the CDR3 is TGTGCCAGCGAACCGGGAGGGCGGGCAGATACGCAGTATTTT.